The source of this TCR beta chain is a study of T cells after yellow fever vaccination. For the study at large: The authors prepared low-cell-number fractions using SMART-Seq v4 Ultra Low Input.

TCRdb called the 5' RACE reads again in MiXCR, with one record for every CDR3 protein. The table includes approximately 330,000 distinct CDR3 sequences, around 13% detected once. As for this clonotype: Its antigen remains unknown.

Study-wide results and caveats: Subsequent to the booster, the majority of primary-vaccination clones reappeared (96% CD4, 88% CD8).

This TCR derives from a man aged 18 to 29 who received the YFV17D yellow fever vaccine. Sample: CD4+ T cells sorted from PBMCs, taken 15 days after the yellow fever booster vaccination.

The CDR3 here is CSGTGGYEQYF. Written as DNA, the CDR3 is TGCAGCGGAACAGGGGGCTACGAGCAGTACTTC. This sequence joins TRBV20-1 and TRBJ2-7; TRBD1 aligns across 8 bases. The V gene's germline CDR1 is DFQATT and CDR2 SNEGSKA (reference sequence). The CDR3 has 11 amino acids.